The clone carrying this TCR beta chain was seen a handful of times. This specimen comes from a study of blood T cells in healthy people across ages. This CDR3 region has 15 residues. CDR1 is MNHEY and CDR2 is SMNVEV in the germline V gene (reference sequence). V lost 8 bases, J lost 0 bases, and 11 bases lay in between. A sample-barcoded 5' primer and a J-beta primer mix were used in a second PCR of roughly 6 to 12 cycles. One entry per CDR3 protein results from TCRdb running MiXCR on the 5' RACE reads. The sample lists about 1,400,000 distinct CDR3 sequences, 55% to 75% occurring once. The material sequenced was blood. The chain joins TRBV27 to TRBJ1-6, with D perhaps TRBD1 (5 bases). The sequence came from a young man in good health. DNA for the CDR3: TGTGCCAGCGGGAAGGGGTCCTCCTATAATTCACCCCTCCACTTT. This gives the protein CASGKGSSYNSPLHF.